This T cell receptor (beta chain) was recovered during a study of molecular identifiers for immune sequencing clone quantification. Broader study findings: Barcode sharing among identical TCR molecules could make large clones appear smaller. Clones of above 20 RNA copies carried over 98% of effector molecules; in naive cells they carried under 1%.

This clonotype showed up just a few times. What it binds is not known. The authors sorted naive CD8 T cells as CD8+CD4-CCR7+CD45RA+. Library preparation followed earlier protocols using designated TCR primers. TCRdb re-derived calls from the PCR reads in MiXCR, one entry per CDR3 protein. The repertoire holds around 480,000 distinct CDR3 sequences, with around 23% as singletons. This CDR3 has 18 amino acids. The sequencing sample was made of naive CD8+ T cells from blood, with Jurkat cell RNA spiked in. Stated subset: FACS-sorted CD8+CD4-CCR7+CD45RA+ naive T cells. The chain combines TRBV21-1 with TRBJ2-3; the table's D gene call, TRBD1, was not cross checked with the DNA. TRBV21-1 is marked as a pseudogene. The receptor was isolated from a human donor in good health. Some libraries in this study had Jurkat cell RNA spiked in. CDR3 sequence reads: CASSTGQHHRGETDTQYF. CDR3 nucleotides: TGTGCCAGCAGTACAGGACAGCACCACAGGGGTGAGACAGATACGCAGTATTTT.